These T cell receptor beta chains were read from a single sample in a study of regulatory T cells in long-lasting Graves disease. TCRdb reprocessed the multiplex PCR reads via MiXCR and lists one record per CDR3 protein. The sample lists some 320,000 distinct CDR3 sequences, about a sixth occurring once. Sequencing was performed on peripheral blood mononuclear cells (PBMCs), taken at new diagnosis, from a patient treated with antithyroid drugs. All receptors derive from a female donor with Graves disease. Each CDR3 is given with its conserved first and last residue. A D gene is named only where the DNA matches it firmly. For some rows the clone size is stated as once, few or many, or as a class when expanded; others skip it.

>TRBV12-3/TRBV12-4|-|-|TRBJ2-6
CASSFSPSGANVLTF
TGTGCCAGCAGTTTCTCCCCCTCTGGGGCCAACGTCCTGACTTTC
>TRBV19|-|many|TRBJ1-4
CASSMAGDWNEKLFF
TGTGCCAGTAGTATGGCGGGGGACTGGAATGAAAAACTGTTTTTT
>TRBV2|-|many|TRBJ2-7
CASRMDGSYEQYF
TGTGCCAGCAGGATGGACGGCTCCTACGAGCAGTACTTC
>TRBV19|TRBD2|many|TRBJ2-7
CASSIVEGLVYEQYF
TGTGCCAGTAGTATCGTGGAAGGACTAGTTTACGAGCAGTACTTC
>TRBV2|-|few|TRBJ2-2
CASSHLWTNTGELFF
TGTGCCAGCAGCCACCTCTGGACGAACACCGGGGAGCTGTTTTTT
>TRBV29-1|TRBD1|few|TRBJ1-2
CSVQHQGARGYTF
TGCAGCGTTCAACACCAGGGGGCTCGGGGCTACACCTTC
>TRBV29-1|-|-|TRBJ1-3
CSAARGNAGNTIYF
TGCAGCGCCGCCCGGGGGAATGCTGGAAACACCATATATTTT
>TRBV5-6|-|-|TRBJ2-7
CASSFRGVGAEQYF
TGTGCCAGCAGCTTTAGAGGGGTCGGGGCCGAGCAGTACTTC
>TRBV2|-|many|TRBJ2-2
CASRAIPGELFF
TGTGCCAGCAGGGCCATACCCGGGGAGCTGTTTTTT
>TRBV9|TRBD2|-|TRBJ2-7
CASSVGPGLAIYEQYF
TGTGCCAGCAGCGTAGGTCCGGGACTAGCGATCTACGAGCAGTACTTC
>TRBV7-2|-|few|TRBJ2-5
CASSRGGTRKETQYF
TGTGCCAGCAGCAGAGGAGGGACCCGTAAGGAGACCCAGTACTTC
>TRBV5-1|-|-|TRBJ2-3
CASSPTEYRLDTQYF
TGCGCCAGCAGCCCCACCGAGTACCGACTAGATACGCAGTATTTT
>TRBV5-1|-|-|TRBJ2-4
CASSFEGALGGAKNIQYF
TGCGCCAGCAGCTTCGAGGGTGCCCTCGGCGGAGCCAAAAACATTCAGTACTTC
>TRBV7-9|-|many|TRBJ1-4
CASSLVGMAEKLFF
TGTGCCAGCAGCTTAGTCGGCATGGCTGAAAAACTGTTTTTT
>TRBV7-9|-|few|TRBJ1-1
CASSGGRLEAFF
TGTGCCAGCAGTGGAGGGCGGCTGGAAGCTTTCTTT
>TRBV24-1|-|few|TRBJ2-1
CATSETTGFNEQFF
TGTGCCACCAGTGAAACGACAGGATTCAATGAGCAGTTCTTC
>TRBV18|TRBD1|many|TRBJ1-4
CASSPTGEATNEKLFF
TGTGCCAGCTCCCCGACAGGGGAAGCAACTAATGAAAAACTGTTTTTT
>TRBV19|-|-|TRBJ1-4
CASSISDSQKLFF
TGTGCCAGTAGTATTTCTGACAGCCAAAAACTGTTTTTT
>TRBV5-1|TRBD2|-|TRBJ2-3
CASSLGLAGSTDTRYF
TGCGCCAGCAGCTTGGGACTAGCGGGAAGCACAGATACGCGGTATTTT
>TRBV9|-|few|TRBJ2-3
CASSVETDTQYF
TGTGCCAGCAGCGTAGAGACAGATACGCAGTATTTT